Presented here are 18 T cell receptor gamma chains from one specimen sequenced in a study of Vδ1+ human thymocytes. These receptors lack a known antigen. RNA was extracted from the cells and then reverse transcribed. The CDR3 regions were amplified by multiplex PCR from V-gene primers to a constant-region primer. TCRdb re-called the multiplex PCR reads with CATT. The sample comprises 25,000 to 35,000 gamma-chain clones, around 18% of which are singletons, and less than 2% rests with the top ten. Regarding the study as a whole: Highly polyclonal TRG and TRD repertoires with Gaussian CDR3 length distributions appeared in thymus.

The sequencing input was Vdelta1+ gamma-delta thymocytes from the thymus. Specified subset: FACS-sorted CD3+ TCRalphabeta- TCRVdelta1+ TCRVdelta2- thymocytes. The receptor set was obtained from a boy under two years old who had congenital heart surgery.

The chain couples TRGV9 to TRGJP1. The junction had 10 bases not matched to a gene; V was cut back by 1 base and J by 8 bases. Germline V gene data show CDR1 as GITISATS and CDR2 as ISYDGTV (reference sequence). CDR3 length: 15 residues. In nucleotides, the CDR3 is TGTGCCTTGTGGGAGGTTCTAGGCTTCGGTTGGTTCAAGATATTT. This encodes CALWEVLGFGWFKIF.

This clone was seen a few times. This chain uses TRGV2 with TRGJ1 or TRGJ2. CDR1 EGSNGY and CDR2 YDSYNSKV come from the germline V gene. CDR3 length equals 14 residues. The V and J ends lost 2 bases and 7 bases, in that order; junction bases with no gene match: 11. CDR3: CATWDASGGYKKLF. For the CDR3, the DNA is TGTGCCACCTGGGACGCCTCCGGGGGGTATAAGAAACTCTTT.

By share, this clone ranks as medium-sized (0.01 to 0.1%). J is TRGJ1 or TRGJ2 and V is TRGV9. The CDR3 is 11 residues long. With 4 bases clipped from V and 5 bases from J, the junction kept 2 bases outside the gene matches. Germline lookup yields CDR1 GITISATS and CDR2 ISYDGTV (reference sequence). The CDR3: CALWDHYKKLF. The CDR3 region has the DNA TGTGCCTTGTGGGATCATTATAAGAAACTCTTT.

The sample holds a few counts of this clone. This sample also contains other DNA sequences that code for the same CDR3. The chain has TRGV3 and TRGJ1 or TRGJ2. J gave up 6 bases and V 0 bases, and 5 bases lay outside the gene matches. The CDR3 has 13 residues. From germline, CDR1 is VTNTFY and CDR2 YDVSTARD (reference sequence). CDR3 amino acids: CATWDRRPYKKLF. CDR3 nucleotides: TGTGCCACCTGGGACAGGCGTCCTTATAAGAAACTCTTT.

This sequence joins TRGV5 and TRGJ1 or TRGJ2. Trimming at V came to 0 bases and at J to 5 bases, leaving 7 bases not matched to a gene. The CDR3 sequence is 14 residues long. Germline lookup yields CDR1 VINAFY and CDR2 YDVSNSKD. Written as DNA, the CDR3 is TGTGCCACCTGGGACAGGCGCTTGGATTATAAGAAACTCTTT. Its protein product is CATWDRRLDYKKLF.

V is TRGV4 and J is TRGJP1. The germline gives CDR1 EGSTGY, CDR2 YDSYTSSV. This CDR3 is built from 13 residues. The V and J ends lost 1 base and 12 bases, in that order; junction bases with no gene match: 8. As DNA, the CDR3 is TGTGCCACCTGGGATGGCCCCCGGGGGTTCAAGATATTT. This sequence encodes CATWDGPRGFKIF.

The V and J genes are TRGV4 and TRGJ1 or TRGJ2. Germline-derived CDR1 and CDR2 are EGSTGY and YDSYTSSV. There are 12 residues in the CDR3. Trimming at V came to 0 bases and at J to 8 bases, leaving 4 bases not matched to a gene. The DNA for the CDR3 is TGTGCCACCTGGGATGGGTTCAATAAGAAACTCTTT. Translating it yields CATWDGFNKKLF.

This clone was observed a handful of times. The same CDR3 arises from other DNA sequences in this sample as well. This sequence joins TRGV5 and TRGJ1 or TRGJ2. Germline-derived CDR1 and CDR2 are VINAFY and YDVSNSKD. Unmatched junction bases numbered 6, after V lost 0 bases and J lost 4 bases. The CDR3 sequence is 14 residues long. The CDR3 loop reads CATWDRLRYYKKLF. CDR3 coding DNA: TGTGCCACCTGGGACAGGCTACGCTATTATAAGAAACTCTTT.

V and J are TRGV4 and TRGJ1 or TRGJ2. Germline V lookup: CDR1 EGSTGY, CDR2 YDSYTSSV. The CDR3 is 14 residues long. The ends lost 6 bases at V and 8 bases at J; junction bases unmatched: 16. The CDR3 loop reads CATWNHSNKHKKLF. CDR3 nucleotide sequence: TGTGCCACCTGGAATCATTCCAACAAGCATAAGAAACTCTTT.

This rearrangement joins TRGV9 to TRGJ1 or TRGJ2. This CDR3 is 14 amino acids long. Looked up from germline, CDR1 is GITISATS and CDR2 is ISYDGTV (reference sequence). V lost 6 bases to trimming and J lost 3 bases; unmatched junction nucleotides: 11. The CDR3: CALWYLLPYYKKLF. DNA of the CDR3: TGTGCCTTGTGGTACTTGCTCCCTTATTATAAGAAACTCTTT.

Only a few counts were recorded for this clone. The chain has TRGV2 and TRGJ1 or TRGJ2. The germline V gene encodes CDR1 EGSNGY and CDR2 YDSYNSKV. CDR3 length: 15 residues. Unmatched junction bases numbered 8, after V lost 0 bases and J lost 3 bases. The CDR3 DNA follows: TGTGCCACCTGGGACGGGCCGTTCCCTTATTATAAGAAACTCTTT. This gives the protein CATWDGPFPYYKKLF.

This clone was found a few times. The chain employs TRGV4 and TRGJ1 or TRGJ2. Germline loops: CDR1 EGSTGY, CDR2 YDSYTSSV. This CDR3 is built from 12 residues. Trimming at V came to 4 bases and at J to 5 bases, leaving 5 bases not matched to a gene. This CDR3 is CATWEGHYKKLF. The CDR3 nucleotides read TGTGCCACCTGGGAAGGTCATTATAAGAAACTCTTT.

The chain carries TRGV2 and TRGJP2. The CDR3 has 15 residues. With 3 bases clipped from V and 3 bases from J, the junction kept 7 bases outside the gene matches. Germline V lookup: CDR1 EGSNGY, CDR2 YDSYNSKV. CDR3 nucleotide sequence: TGTGCCACCTGGGACCCCCGGGGTAGTGATTGGATCAAGACGTTT. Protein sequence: CATWDPRGSDWIKTF.

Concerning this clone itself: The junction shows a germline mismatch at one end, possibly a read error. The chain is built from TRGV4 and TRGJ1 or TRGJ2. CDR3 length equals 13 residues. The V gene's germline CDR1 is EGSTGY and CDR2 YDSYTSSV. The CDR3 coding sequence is TGTGCCACCTGGGGTGGGATTTATTATAAGAAACTCTTT. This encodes CATWGGIYYKKLF.

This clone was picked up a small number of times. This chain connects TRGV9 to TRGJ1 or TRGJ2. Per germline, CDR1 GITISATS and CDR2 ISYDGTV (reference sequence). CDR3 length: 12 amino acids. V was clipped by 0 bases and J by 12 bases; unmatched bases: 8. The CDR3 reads CALWEVWGRKLF. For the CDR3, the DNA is TGTGCCTTGTGGGAGGTGTGGGGAAGGAAACTCTTT.

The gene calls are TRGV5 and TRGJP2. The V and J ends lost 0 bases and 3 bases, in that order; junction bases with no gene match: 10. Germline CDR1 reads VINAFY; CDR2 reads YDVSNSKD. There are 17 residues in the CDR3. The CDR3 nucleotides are TGTGCCACCTGGGACAGGCCCTACGCGCGTAGTGATTGGATCAAGACGTTT. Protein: CATWDRPYARSDWIKTF.

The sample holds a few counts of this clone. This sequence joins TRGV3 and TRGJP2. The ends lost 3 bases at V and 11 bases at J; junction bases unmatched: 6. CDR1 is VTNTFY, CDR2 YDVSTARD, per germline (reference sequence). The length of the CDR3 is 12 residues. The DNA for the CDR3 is TGTGCCACCTGGGACGTGGGGTGGATCAAGACGTTT. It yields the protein CATWDVGWIKTF.

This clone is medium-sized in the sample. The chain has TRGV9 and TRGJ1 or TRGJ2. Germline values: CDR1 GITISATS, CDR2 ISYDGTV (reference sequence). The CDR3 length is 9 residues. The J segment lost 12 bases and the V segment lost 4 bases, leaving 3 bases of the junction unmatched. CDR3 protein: CALWDWKLF. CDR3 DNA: TGTGCCTTGTGGGATTGGAAACTCTTT.